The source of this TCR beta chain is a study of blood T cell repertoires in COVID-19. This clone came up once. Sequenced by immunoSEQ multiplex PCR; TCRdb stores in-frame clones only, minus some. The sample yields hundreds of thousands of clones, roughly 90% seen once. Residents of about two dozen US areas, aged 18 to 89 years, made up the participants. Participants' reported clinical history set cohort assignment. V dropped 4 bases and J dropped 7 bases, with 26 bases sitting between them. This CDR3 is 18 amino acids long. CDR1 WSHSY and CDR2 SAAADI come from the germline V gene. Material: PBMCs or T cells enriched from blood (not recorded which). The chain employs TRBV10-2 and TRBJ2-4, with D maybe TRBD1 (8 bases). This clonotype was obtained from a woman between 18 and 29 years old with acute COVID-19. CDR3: CASSVIRGGTDRGNIQYF. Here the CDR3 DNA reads TGCGCCAGCAGTGTAATCAGGGGGGGGACCGACAGGGGCAACATTCAGTACTTC.